This TCR beta chain was sequenced for a study of cytotoxic CD8 clonotypes in ibrutinib-treated CLL. CDR1 and CDR2 (germline): LNHDA, SQIVND (reference sequence). This CDR3 is built from 14 residues. V gave up 9 bases and J gave up 1 base; unmatched junction bases: 5. TCRdb keeps only in-frame clones here, not all; method: immunoSEQ multiplex PCR. Among 250,000 or so clones listed, under 80% were seen once. This specimen was PBMCs, taken after 24 months of ibrutinib treatment. The TCR sequence derives from a human donor with chronic lymphocytic leukemia. This chain links TRBV19 with TRBJ2-5, with 10 bases that match TRBD1. CDR3 sequence (DNA): TGTGCCAGCCGACAGGGGGCACCCCAAGAGACCCAGTACTTC. Its translation is CASRQGAPQETQYF.